This T cell receptor beta chain originates from a study of blood T cell repertoires in COVID-19. Overall study context: From the United States, Italy and Spain came samples of acute and convalescent COVID-19. PBMCs, B-cell-depleted T cells, or T cells provided the cDNA or gDNA that made up the material.

Each participant's cohort was designated according to participant-reported clinical history. The repertoire was sequenced with immunoSEQ multiplex PCR; TCRdb's copy has only in-frame clones and lacks some. The table shows about 200,000 clones, with more than 80% occurring only once. Trimming pared 1 base from V and 5 bases from J, leaving 9 bases between. Germline V lookup: CDR1 PRHDT, CDR2 FYEKMQ (reference sequence). The CDR3 totals 13 residues. The receptor's source is a woman younger than 30 who had recovered from COVID-19. Sequencing was carried out using PBMCs or T cells enriched from blood (not recorded which). The chain links TRBV13 to TRBJ2-7, with D perhaps matching TRBD2 (6 bases). The CDR3 DNA sequence: TGTGCCAGCAGCTTAGCCCCGGGGGACGAGCAGTACTTC. Translated: CASSLAPGDEQYF.